The 2 T cell receptor beta chains reported below all come from one sample, sequenced in a study of a mutant IDH1 vaccine in newly diagnosed glioma. Time point specified: week 23, last vaccination. Alongside topical imiquimod, each dose of vaccine comprised 300 ug of mutant IDH1 20-mer peptide. Data came from immunoSEQ multiplex PCR; TCRdb stores just in-frame clones and leaves some out. The sample has 50,000 to 70,000 clones, around 87% seen once. These receptors' targets are unknown. Here the sequenced sample was PBMCs, taken from a glioma patient whose treatment included an IDH1 peptide vaccine. These receptors all stem from a man between 40 and 49 years old with glioma.

The V call is TRBV6-5, the J call TRBJ2-6, with TRBD1 matching 7 bases. The V gene's germline CDR1 is MNHEY and CDR2 SVGAGI. The CDR3 spans 15 residues. The V gene end was trimmed by 5 bases and the J gene end by 2 bases; junction bases not matched to a gene: 3. CDR3 residues: CASSIDRAGANVLTF. The CDR3 DNA follows: TGTGCCAGCAGTATTGACAGGGCTGGGGCCAACGTCCTGACTTTC.

The V gene is TRBV5-1, the J gene TRBJ2-5; TRBD2 agrees at 11 bases. This CDR3 contains 16 residues. CDR1 and CDR2 from the germline V gene are SGHRS and YFSETQ. V shed 7 bases, J shed 4 bases, and the junction held 12 bases outside the gene matches. Written as DNA, the CDR3 is TGCGCCAGCGGGGTTCTAGCGGGAGGCCAAGGAGAGACCCAGTACTTC. It specifies CASGVLAGGQGETQYF. The full variable domain, with the rest looked up from reference TRBV5-1 and TRBJ2-5, is KAGVTQTPRYLIKTRGQQVTLSCSPISGHRSVSWYQQTPGQGLQFLFEYFSETQRNKGNFPGRFSGRQFSNSRSEMNVSTLELGDSALYLCASGVLAGGQGETQYFGPGTRLLVL.